The clone carrying this T cell receptor beta chain was seen many times. By 5'RACE with 10-nucleotide random UMIs, the cDNA was made. TCRdb called the 5' RACE reads again in MiXCR, with one record for every CDR3 protein. The table lists 95,000 to 110,000 distinct CDR3 sequences, 11% of them singletons, with 2.5% to 4% in the top ten. This entry comes from a study of neurological immune-mediated disorders. The time point was: longitudinal time-point 3. This sequence was found in a female donor with HTLV-1-associated myelopathy (HAM/TSP). Sequences were obtained from PBMCs.

The CDR3 DNA is TGCGCCAGCAGCTCCTCTACTTACGAGCAGTACTTC. Translated: CASSSSTYEQYF. The rearrangement links TRBV5-1 to TRBJ2-7; D not resolved. Trimming took off 3 bases at V and 4 bases at J, with 8 bases between the two ends. Germline assignment: CDR1 SGHRS and CDR2 YFSETQ. The CDR3 sequence is 12 residues long. Combining the CDR3 with reference TRBV5-1 and TRBJ2-7 gives the whole variable domain KAGVTQTPRYLIKTRGQQVTLSCSPISGHRSVSWYQQTPGQGLQFLFEYFSETQRNKGNFPGRFSGRQFSNSRSEMNVSTLELGDSALYLCASSSSTYEQYFGPGTRLTVT.